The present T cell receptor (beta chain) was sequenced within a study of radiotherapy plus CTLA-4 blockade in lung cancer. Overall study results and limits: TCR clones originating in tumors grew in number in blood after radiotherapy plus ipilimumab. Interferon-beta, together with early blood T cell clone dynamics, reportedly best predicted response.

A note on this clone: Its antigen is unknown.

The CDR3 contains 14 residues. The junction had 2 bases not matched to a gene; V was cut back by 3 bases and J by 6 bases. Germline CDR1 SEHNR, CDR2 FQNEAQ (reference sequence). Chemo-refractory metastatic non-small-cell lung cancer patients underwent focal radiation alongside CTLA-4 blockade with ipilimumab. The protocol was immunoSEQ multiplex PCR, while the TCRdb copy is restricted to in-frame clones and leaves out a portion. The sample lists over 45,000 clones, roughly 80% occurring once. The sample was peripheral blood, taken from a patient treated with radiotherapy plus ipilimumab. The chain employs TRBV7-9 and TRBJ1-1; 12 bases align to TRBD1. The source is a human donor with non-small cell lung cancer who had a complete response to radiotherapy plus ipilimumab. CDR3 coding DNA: TGTGCCAGCAGCTTGGGACAGGGGGCCGCTGAAGCTTTCTTT. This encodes CASSLGQGAAEAFF.